This TCR beta chain was observed in a study of CD8 T cells in Susac syndrome. In contrast to the negatively isolated CD8+ and CD4+ T cells, TEMRA cells were FACS-enriched. Random hexamers served to reverse transcribe about 0.45 to 1 ug RNA. One entry per CDR3 protein results from TCRdb running MiXCR on the immunoSEQ multiplex PCR reads. The profile shows 250,000 to 300,000 distinct CDR3 sequences, 70% to 90% of them singletons. The germline V gene encodes CDR1 GTSNPN and CDR2 SVGIG (reference sequence). The CDR3 runs 15 residues. The V gene lost 2 bases and the J gene lost 11 bases, with 23 bases spanning the gap.

Sequenced sample: CD8+ T cells from PBMCs. V gene TRBV30 combines with J gene TRBJ2-3; the D gene is possibly TRBD2 (5 bases). The TCR was taken from a human donor with multiple sclerosis. DNA for the CDR3: TGTGCCTGGAGTTTTAAAGGAATCTCATTAGGAGGGCAGTATTTT. This sequence encodes CAWSFKGISLGGQYF.